Each of the 27 T cell receptor beta chains below was sequenced from the same sample in a study of cytotoxic CD8 clonotypes in ibrutinib-treated CLL. The repertoire was sequenced with immunoSEQ multiplex PCR; TCRdb's copy has only in-frame clones and lacks some. The table records 35,000 to 45,000 clones, approximately 74% of them present only once. This sample comprised PBMCs, obtained after 12 months of ibrutinib treatment. The receptors derive from a human donor with chronic lymphocytic leukemia.

This chain joins TRBV13 and TRBJ2-3; D may match TRBD1 or TRBD2 (5 bases each). Per the germline V gene, CDR1 is PRHDT and CDR2 is FYEKMQ (reference sequence). Trimming took 0 bases from V and 8 from J, leaving 6 bases between them. The CDR3 consists of 12 residues. The CDR3 region is CASSLGGTTQYF. CDR3 coding DNA: TGTGCCAGCAGCTTAGGGGGGACTACGCAGTATTTT. The full variable domain, its missing parts supplied by reference TRBV13 and TRBJ2-3, is AAGVIQSPRHLIKEKRETATLKCYPIPRHDTVYWYQQGPGQDPQFLISFYEKMQSDKGSIPDRFSAQQFSDYHSELNMSSLELGDSALYFCASSLGGTTQYFGPGTRLTVL.

This chain links TRBV7-8 with TRBJ2-1; D gene unclear. This CDR3 region has 14 residues. Deletions cut 1 base from V and 9 bases from J, with 13 bases between. Per germline, CDR1 SGHVS and CDR2 FQNEAQ. The CDR3 loop is CASSLGVNGFEQFF. CDR3 DNA sequence: TGTGCCAGCAGCTTAGGGGTTAACGGGTTTGAGCAGTTCTTC.

In this sample, this clone turned up once. The V gene is TRBV7-2, the J gene TRBJ1-1, with 7 bases aligning to TRBD1. V lost 3 bases, J lost 1 base, and 5 bases stayed unmatched. This CDR3 comprises 15 residues. CDR1 is SGHTA and CDR2 is FQGNSA in the germline V gene. CDR3 region: CASSLTGTANTEAFF. CDR3 coding DNA: TGTGCCAGCAGCTTGACCGGGACAGCGAACACTGAAGCTTTCTTT.

The genes are TRBV15 and TRBJ1-1; D possibly corresponds to TRBD1 (5 bases). CDR1 is LNHNV, CDR2 YYDKDF, per germline (reference sequence). Trimming pared 0 bases from V and 8 bases from J, leaving 10 bases between. The CDR3 sequence is 13 residues long. The CDR3 loop reads CATSRDGAWEAFF. The CDR3 DNA reads TGTGCCACCAGCAGAGATGGGGCGTGGGAAGCTTTCTTT.

This clone was observed a handful of times. The chain links TRBV19 to TRBJ2-5; possible D gene TRBD2, 5 bases. Germline-derived CDR1 and CDR2 are LNHDA and SQIVND (reference sequence). The CDR3 is made up of 15 amino acids. V lost 5 bases to trimming and J lost 7 bases, with 20 bases between them. The CDR3 is CASSAVEDPTVTQYF. CDR3 DNA: TGTGCCAGTAGTGCAGTGGAGGATCCTACTGTGACCCAGTACTTC.

The rearrangement links TRBV27 to TRBJ1-1; D remains unclear. V was clipped by 8 bases and J by 2 bases, with 15 bases between them. From germline, CDR1 is MNHEY and CDR2 SMNVEV (reference sequence). The CDR3 is 14 amino acids. The CDR3: CASAIEGHNTEAFF. In nucleotides, the CDR3 is TGTGCCAGCGCCATAGAGGGTCACAACACTGAAGCTTTCTTT.

V usage is TRBV6-1 and J usage is TRBJ2-7; no clear D. Germline V gives CDR1 MNHNS, CDR2 SASEGT. CDR3 size: 11 residues. Trimming removed 7 bases from V and 3 bases from J, with 7 bases in between. DNA of the CDR3: TGTGCCAGCATCAAGAGCTACGAGCAGTACTTC. Residues: CASIKSYEQYF.

This clone was counted a few times. The chain recombines TRBV6-1 with TRBJ1-4; D uncertain. V gave up 5 bases and J gave up 8 bases, with 12 bases separating them. Germline values: CDR1 MNHNS, CDR2 SASEGT. CDR3 length equals 13 residues. CDR3 sequence (DNA): TGTGCCAGCAGTACCTCCGCTGGAGAAAAACTGTTTTTT. As protein: CASSTSAGEKLFF.

This chain joins TRBV21-1 and TRBJ2-5; the listed D gene, TRBD2, was not tested against the DNA. TRBV21-1 is a pseudogene locus. The CDR3 is made up of 14 amino acids. This CDR3 reads CASSKGSWAETQYF. In DNA, the CDR3 is TGTGCCAGCAGCAAGGGGAGCTGGGCAGAGACCCAGTACTTC.

This chain links TRBV10-1 with TRBJ2-1, with 10 bases fitting TRBD2. Germline V gene data show CDR1 as WNHNN and CDR2 as SYGVQD (reference sequence). Trimming at V came to 0 bases and at J to 5 bases, leaving 10 bases not matched to a gene. The CDR3 is made up of 18 amino acids. Here the CDR3 DNA reads TGCGCCAGCAGTGAGTCGTTGGCTAGCGGGAGTTTAGACAATGAGCAGTTCTTC. Translated: CASSESLASGSLDNEQFF.

This chain links TRBV7-2 with TRBJ1-2, with D uncertain. The V end lost 1 base, the J end lost 1 base, and 10 bases lay between the germline ends. Germline values: CDR1 SGHTA, CDR2 FQGNSA. The CDR3 length is 15 residues. CDR3 sequence (DNA): TGTGCCAGCAGCTTAGAACGGGGTGGTAACTATGGCTACACCTTC. Translated: CASSLERGGNYGYTF.

The rearrangement links TRBV6-1 to TRBJ1-5; D ambiguous. This CDR3 has 13 residues. Germline CDR1 MNHNS, CDR2 SASEGT. Trimming cost V 2 bases and J 8 bases, with 10 bases left between them. Here the CDR3 DNA reads TGTGCCAGCAGTGAACAACCGCGGAAGCCCCAGCATTTT. This codes for CASSEQPRKPQHF.

The CDR3 bases are TGTGCCAGCAGCTTAGCCGGGACAGGCAACGATCAGCCCCAGCATTTT. Amino acid sequence: CASSLAGTGNDQPQHF. The rearrangement joins TRBV7-2 to TRBJ1-5; 8 nucleotides agree with TRBD1. This CDR3 region has 16 residues. Germline lookup yields CDR1 SGHTA and CDR2 FQGNSA. V lost 0 bases and J lost 5; bases outside the gene matches: 6.

V usage is TRBV27 and J usage is TRBJ2-1; TRBD2 aligns across 11 bases. The CDR3 runs to 15 residues. Trimming cost V 6 bases and J 7 bases; bases outside gene matches: 8. Germline V gene sequence: CDR1 MNHEY, CDR2 SMNVEV (reference sequence). The CDR3 DNA sequence: TGTGCCAGCAGGTTAGCGGGAGGGCCGAGAAATGAGCAGTTCTTC. It translates to CASRLAGGPRNEQFF.

This chain joins TRBV28 and TRBJ1-5, with D unresolved. The ends were cut back, 5 bases at V and 2 bases at J, with 10 bases in the middle. Germline CDR1 MDHEN, CDR2 SYDVKM. The CDR3 is 14 residues long. The CDR3 sequence is CASSPQRGNQPQHF. For the CDR3, the DNA is TGTGCCAGCAGTCCCCAGCGGGGCAATCAGCCCCAGCATTTT.

The genes are TRBV14 and TRBJ1-1; D is possibly TRBD1 (5 bases). CDR1 is SGHDN and CDR2 is FVKESK in the germline V gene. The CDR3 is made up of 15 amino acids. Trimming removed 1 base at V and 6 bases at J, with 15 bases between. This CDR3 is CASSQAAGGVAEAFF. CDR3 in DNA: TGTGCCAGCAGCCAAGCTGCGGGGGGGGTCGCTGAAGCTTTCTTT.

The chain joins TRBV28 to TRBJ2-5, with 13 bases that match TRBD2. The CDR3 spans 18 residues. V shed 6 bases and J 4 bases; nucleotides not matched to a gene: 14. CDR1 MDHEN and CDR2 SYDVKM come from the germline V gene. The CDR3 DNA is TGTGCCAGCAGGAATCCGGGACTAGCGGGAACTCCACCAGAGACCCAGTACTTC. Its protein is CASRNPGLAGTPPETQYF.

This clone is a singleton in its sample. The rearrangement uses TRBV19 and TRBJ1-1; tentative D call: TRBD1 (6 bases). This CDR3 spans 14 amino acids. The V gene lost 11 bases and the J gene lost 5 bases, with 21 bases spanning the gap. Germline assignment: CDR1 LNHDA and CDR2 SQIVND (reference sequence). The CDR3 DNA is TGTGCCGCCAAAAGGGGGGGCGAGAGGACTGAAGCTTTCTTT. Protein: CAAKRGGERTEAFF.

The chain carries TRBV30 and TRBJ2-2; 9 nucleotides line up with TRBD2. Germline lookup yields CDR1 GTSNPN and CDR2 SVGIG (reference sequence). Trimming cost V 2 bases and J 7 bases; bases outside gene matches: 5. This CDR3 has 14 residues. CDR3 in amino acids: CAWSRSGRNGELFF. The CDR3 DNA sequence: TGTGCCTGGAGTCGCAGCGGGAGGAACGGGGAGCTGTTTTTT.

V gene TRBV10-2 combines with J gene TRBJ2-1; D is uncertain. Germline V gives CDR1 WSHSY, CDR2 SAAADI. Trimming shortened V by 0 bases and J by 3 bases, and 9 bases separated the two germline ends. The CDR3 is 15 amino acids. CDR3 residues: CASSESTSGYNEQFF. The CDR3 DNA is TGCGCCAGCAGTGAGTCGACTTCTGGCTACAATGAGCAGTTCTTC.

The rearrangement joins TRBV11-2 to TRBJ2-3, with 7 bases lining up with TRBD1. Germline V CDR1 and CDR2: SGHAT, FQNNGV. V lost 0 bases and J lost 3; bases outside the gene matches: 3. This CDR3 region has 15 residues. Here the CDR3 reads CASSLETGPTDTQYF. In nucleotides, the CDR3 is TGTGCCAGCAGCTTAGAGACAGGGCCAACAGATACGCAGTATTTT.

This chain joins TRBV9 and TRBJ2-7, with 8 bases aligning to TRBD2. This CDR3 is 15 amino acids long. Germline loops: CDR1 SGDLS, CDR2 YYNGEE. After removal of 4 bases from V and 7 bases from J, the junction contained 13 bases not matched to a gene. The CDR3 DNA reads as TGTGCCAGCAGCCCAACTTCCGGGAGGGCCCGGGAGCAGTACTTC. This translates into CASSPTSGRAREQYF.

The V and J genes are TRBV6-6 and TRBJ1-6, with D possibly being TRBD1 (5 bases). Trimming shortened V by 2 bases and J by 7 bases, and 15 bases separated the two germline ends. Per germline, CDR1 MNHNY and CDR2 SVGAGI (reference sequence). There are 16 residues in the CDR3. The CDR3 is CASSYPRDGRNSPLHF. CDR3 nucleotide sequence: TGTGCCAGCAGTTACCCCCGGGACGGACGGAATTCACCCCTCCACTTT.

This clone was seen a handful of times. The genes are TRBV7-6 and TRBJ2-5; the match to TRBD1 covers 7 bases. CDR1 SGHVS and CDR2 FNYEAQ come from the germline V gene. Losses at the gene ends were 3 bases for V and 7 bases for J; bases not matched to a gene: 11. There are 15 residues in the CDR3. The CDR3 sequence: CASSLGQTPSGTQYF. CDR3 DNA: TGTGCCAGCAGCTTGGGACAGACACCCTCTGGGACCCAGTACTTC.

There are a few counts of this clone. This rearrangement joins TRBV4-1 to TRBJ1-4; TRBD1 aligns across 10 bases. This CDR3 is built from 16 residues. The J segment lost 7 bases and the V segment lost 3 bases, leaving 8 bases of the junction unmatched. Germline loops: CDR1 MGHRA, CDR2 YSYEKL. CDR3 sequence (DNA): TGCGCCAGCAGCCAGCTCCGGGACAGGGGCTTTGAAAAACTGTTTTTT. Protein: CASSQLRDRGFEKLFF.

The chain couples TRBV6-5 to TRBJ2-7; tentatively, D is TRBD2 (6 bases). V lost 7 bases to trimming and J lost 2 bases, with 15 bases between them. The CDR3 is 14 amino acids. Germline V gene lookup returns CDR1 MNHEY and CDR2 SVGAGI. CDR3 sequence (DNA): TGTGCCAGCACTGGGGACTTCACCCCCTACGAGCAGTACTTC. Its protein is CASTGDFTPYEQYF.

This chain links TRBV19 with TRBJ1-2; 8 bases are shared with TRBD1. Germline CDR1 reads LNHDA; CDR2 reads SQIVND (reference sequence). J lost 8 bases, V lost 2 bases, and 4 bases had no gene match. The CDR3 spans 13 residues. The chain's CDR3 is CASSILQGEGYTF. The CDR3 DNA follows: TGTGCCAGTAGTATACTACAGGGGGAAGGCTACACCTTC.